These T cell receptor beta chains were read from a single sample in a study of T cell changes during pregnancy in multiple sclerosis. Measured with immunoSEQ multiplex PCR; TCRdb has only the in-frame clones, and not every one. The sample consists of 40,000 to 55,000 clones, 90% of them appearing once. This specimen was peripheral blood, taken in the first trimester of pregnancy. The receptors shown here come from a female donor in good health, enrolled as a control in a pregnancy study. Both conserved end residues are part of each CDR3. The D gene is left open where the match is weak. Clone size is not always given. Where it is, it says once, few, many or a class for expanded clones.

v_call	d_call	clone_size	j_call	cdr3_aa	cdr3_nt
TRBV2	.	.	TRBJ1-4	CASNSVQEKLFF	TGTGCCAGCAATTCAGTCCAGGAAAAACTGTTTTTT
TRBV28	.	.	TRBJ2-3	CAAVGADTDTQYF	TGTGCCGCCGTAGGGGCCGACACAGATACGCAGTATTTT
TRBV28	.	.	TRBJ1-2	CASDLAGGSTYGYTF	TGTGCCAGCGACCTCGCGGGGGGGTCCACCTATGGCTACACCTTC
TRBV7-9	TRBD2	.	TRBJ2-3	CASSYLAGVQDTQYF	TGTGCCAGCAGCTACCTAGCGGGAGTCCAAGATACGCAGTATTTT
TRBV29-1	TRBD1	.	TRBJ2-7	CSVEVWTGGAYEQYF	TGCAGCGTTGAAGTTTGGACAGGGGGCGCCTACGAGCAGTACTTC
TRBV7-9	TRBD2	few	TRBJ2-1	CASSLPFRLAGVRSEQFF	TGTGCCAGCAGCTTGCCCTTCCGACTAGCGGGAGTTCGTAGTGAGCAGTTCTTC
TRBV18	TRBD1	.	TRBJ1-5	CASSEIGTGEVPQHF	TGTGCCAGCTCCGAGATAGGGACAGGGGAAGTTCCCCAGCATTTT
TRBV7-9	.	.	TRBJ2-7	CASSVGQFQPYEQYF	TGTGCCAGCAGCGTCGGACAGTTCCAGCCCTACGAGCAGTACTTC
TRBV13	TRBD1	.	TRBJ2-1	CASSPPGTGLGWYNEQFF	TGTGCCAGCAGCCCCCCCGGGACAGGGTTAGGTTGGTACAATGAGCAGTTCTTC
TRBV4-2	.	.	TRBJ2-5	CASSQDLAETQYF	TGTGCCAGCAGCCAAGATCTCGCGGAGACCCAGTACTTC
TRBV4-3	.	.	TRBJ1-3	CASSQEFQGGNTIYF	TGCGCCAGCAGCCAAGAGTTTCAGGGAGGAAACACCATATATTTT
TRBV7-2	.	.	TRBJ2-3	CASSLGSRASTDTQYF	TGTGCCAGCAGCTTAGGCAGTCGTGCTAGCACAGATACGCAGTATTTT
TRBV5-4	.	.	TRBJ2-1	CASSFQGGPYNEQFF	TGTGCCAGCAGCTTCCAGGGGGGCCCCTACAATGAGCAGTTCTTC
TRBV13	.	.	TRBJ2-2	CASSVKTAGGTGELFF	TGTGCCAGCAGCGTGAAAACGGCCGGGGGCACCGGGGAGCTGTTTTTT
TRBV6-6	TRBD1	.	TRBJ1-5	CASSRQGGQPQHF	TGTGCCAGCAGTAGACAGGGCGGACAGCCCCAGCATTTT
TRBV14	TRBD2	.	TRBJ2-7	CASSAQTSWSVEQYF	TGTGCCAGCAGCGCTCAGACTAGCTGGTCCGTCGAGCAGTACTTC
TRBV21-1	.	.	TRBJ2-7	CASSKFEEAPGERCGDSYEQYF	TGTGCCAGCAGCAAATTCGAGGAAGCCCCCGGGGAACGGTGCGGGGACTCCTACGAGCAGTACTTC
TRBV6-4	.	.	TRBJ1-3	CASRPGESSGNTIYF	TGTGCCAGCAGGCCCGGGGAAAGCTCTGGAAACACCATATATTTT
TRBV7-8	TRBD1	.	TRBJ2-7	CASSLAQGQGTHEQYF	TGTGCCAGCAGCTTAGCGCAAGGACAGGGGACCCACGAGCAGTACTTC
TRBV6-6	.	.	TRBJ2-7	CASSMRDPFFYEQYF	TGTGCCAGCAGTATGCGGGACCCCTTCTTCTACGAGCAGTACTTC
TRBV6-1	.	.	TRBJ2-1	CASSHGGEQFF	TGTGCCAGCAGTCACGGGGGTGAGCAGTTCTTC
TRBV21-1	.	.	TRBJ2-5	CASSPSGWRGLETQYF	TGTGCCAGCAGCCCCTCAGGGTGGCGGGGGTTAGAGACCCAGTACTTC
TRBV29-1	TRBD2	.	TRBJ2-2	CSVDWGGTGELFF	TGCAGCGTTGACTGGGGGGGAACCGGGGAGCTGTTTTTT
TRBV15	.	.	TRBJ1-1	CATSTREGLRAFF	TGTGCCACCAGCACTAGGGAGGGGTTACGGGCTTTCTTT
TRBV6-4	TRBD2	.	TRBJ2-2	CASSQTSANTGELFF	TGTGCCAGCAGTCAAACTAGCGCGAACACCGGGGAGCTGTTTTTT
TRBV9	.	.	TRBJ1-3	CASSVESERPGNTIYF	TGTGCCAGCAGCGTAGAGAGCGAGAGACCCGGAAACACCATATATTTT
TRBV2	.	.	TRBJ2-4	CASTGFSGNIQYF	TGTGCCAGTACAGGGTTTTCGGGAAACATTCAGTACTTC
TRBV7-4	.	.	TRBJ1-2	CASSLNGDGGQNYGYTF	TGTGCCAGCAGCTTAAATGGGGACGGGGGTCAAAACTATGGCTACACCTTC
TRBV9	.	.	TRBJ2-3	CASSPRLADTQYF	TGTGCCAGCAGCCCAAGACTAGCAGATACGCAGTATTTT
TRBV28	.	.	TRBJ1-5	CASSLSNLKRSNQPQHF	TGTGCCAGCAGTTTATCTAACCTCAAGCGCAGCAATCAGCCCCAGCATTTT
TRBV4-2	.	.	TRBJ2-5	CASSLAGGEQETQYF	TGTGCCAGCAGCCTCGCTGGAGGGGAACAAGAGACCCAGTACTTC
TRBV5-1	TRBD2	once	TRBJ2-1	CASSPLIASGMDEQFF	TGCGCCAGCAGCCCTTTGATAGCTAGCGGGATGGATGAGCAGTTCTTC
TRBV6-4	.	few	TRBJ2-2	CASSDQAGNTGELFF	TGTGCCAGCAGTGACCAAGCGGGGAACACCGGGGAGCTGTTTTTT
TRBV15	TRBD2	.	TRBJ2-5	CATTSGGSETQYF	TGTGCCACCACTAGCGGGGGGTCGGAGACCCAGTACTTC
TRBV5-1	TRBD2	.	TRBJ2-2	CASSPGLAGNTGELFF	TGCGCCAGCAGCCCCGGGCTAGCGGGGAACACCGGGGAGCTGTTTTTT
TRBV5-6	TRBD1	.	TRBJ1-2	CASRGNRGLNYGYTF	TGTGCCAGCAGAGGGAACAGGGGACTCAACTATGGCTACACCTTC
TRBV10-3	TRBD2	.	TRBJ2-3	CAISRGGDTDTQYF	TGTGCCATCAGTCGCGGGGGGGACACAGATACGCAGTATTTT
TRBV11-2	.	.	TRBJ2-3	CASSLGTIYTDTQYF	TGTGCCAGCAGCTTAGGAACGATCTACACAGATACGCAGTATTTT
TRBV4-1	.	.	TRBJ2-7	CASSQDEPTGNLAYEQYF	TGCGCCAGCAGCCAAGACGAACCGACTGGAAACCTGGCCTACGAGCAGTACTTC
TRBV15	.	.	TRBJ2-7	CATSRDLRGLGYEQYF	TGTGCCACCAGCAGAGATCTCAGGGGTCTTGGCTACGAGCAGTACTTC
TRBV9	.	.	TRBJ2-3	CASSAHEGRTDTQYF	TGTGCCAGCAGCGCGCATGAGGGCCGCACAGATACGCAGTATTTT
TRBV5-5	TRBD1	.	TRBJ2-5	CASSPRTGQETQYF	TGTGCCAGCAGCCCTAGGACAGGCCAAGAGACCCAGTACTTC
TRBV5-1	.	.	TRBJ1-5	CASSEGGITDQPQHF	TGCGCCAGCAGCGAAGGGGGAATTACCGATCAGCCCCAGCATTTT
TRBV2	TRBD2	.	TRBJ2-7	CASQLLAATYEQYF	TGTGCCAGCCAACTACTAGCGGCAACTTACGAGCAGTACTTC
TRBV27	TRBD2	.	TRBJ2-1	CASSGSGRWYNEQFF	TGTGCCAGCAGTGGGAGCGGGAGGTGGTACAATGAGCAGTTCTTC
TRBV19	TRBD2	.	TRBJ2-4	CASSQLAGALNIQYF	TGTGCCAGTAGCCAACTAGCGGGGGCTTTAAACATTCAGTACTTC
TRBV30	TRBD2	.	TRBJ2-2	CAWSVSSGNTGELFF	TGTGCCTGGAGTGTATCTAGCGGGAACACCGGGGAGCTGTTTTTT
TRBV29-1	.	.	TRBJ2-2	CSALRVEDGELFF	TGCAGCGCCCTCCGTGTGGAGGACGGGGAGCTGTTTTTT
TRBV6-1	.	.	TRBJ2-7	CASSKGGPMYEQYF	TGTGCCAGCAGCAAAGGGGGACCGATGTACGAGCAGTACTTC
TRBV30	.	.	TRBJ1-2	CAWTKSGVGYTF	TGTGCCTGGACCAAATCAGGGGTTGGCTACACCTTC
TRBV7-2	.	once	TRBJ2-7	CASSLNTGFSYEQYF	TGTGCCAGCAGCTTAAACACAGGGTTCTCCTACGAGCAGTACTTC
TRBV28	TRBD2	.	TRBJ2-7	CASSLGGGGSYEQYF	TGTGCCAGCAGTTTAGGAGGCGGGGGCTCCTACGAGCAGTACTTC
TRBV27	TRBD1	.	TRBJ1-2	CASSLQGAGGYTF	TGTGCCAGCAGTTTACAGGGGGCAGGCGGCTACACCTTC
TRBV19	TRBD1	few	TRBJ1-2	CASSIVGQGDGYTF	TGTGCCAGTAGTATAGTGGGACAGGGGGATGGCTACACCTTC
TRBV6-5	.	once	TRBJ2-5	CASSYGGDQYF	TGTGCCAGCAGTTACGGAGGAGACCAGTACTTC
TRBV15	TRBD1	.	TRBJ2-7	CATSRAQTGKLVEQYF	TGTGCCACCAGCAGAGCCCAGACAGGGAAGTTGGTTGAGCAGTACTTC